Shown below are 15 T cell receptor beta chains from a single sample sequenced in a study of human T cells and chemical hapten exposure. TCRdb called the RACE reads again in MiXCR, with one record for every CDR3 protein. The sample yields some 350,000 distinct CDR3 sequences, approximately 6.3% seen once. Time point noted: patch test 1, 2 weeks after DPC sensitization. The treatment: therapeutic diphenylcyclopropenone sensitization with weekly scalp DPC. The source material was whole blood, sampled in connection with sensitization to the hapten diphenylcyclopropenone (DPC). Every receptor here comes from a woman aged 18-30 years with alopecia areata. Some clones in this sample may be carry-over from other donors' samples.

This chain links TRBV11-1 with TRBJ2-7, with D maybe TRBD2 (5 bases). This CDR3 spans 13 amino acids. Trimming took 5 bases from V and 3 from J, leaving 11 bases between them. Germline V CDR1 and CDR2: SGHAT, FQDESV (reference sequence). CDR3: CASSPGNDYEQYF. DNA for the CDR3: TGTGCCAGCAGCCCGGGAAATGACTACGAGCAGTACTTC.

This clonotype showed up many times. CDR3: CATRGLAGNEQFF. The CDR3 nucleotides read TGTGCCACCCGGGGACTAGCTGGCAATGAGCAGTTCTTC. This chain links TRBV6-1 with TRBJ2-1, with TRBD2 matching 9 bases. The CDR3 consists of 13 residues. The V and J ends lost 10 bases and 6 bases, in that order; junction bases with no gene match: 7. CDR1 and CDR2 from the germline V gene are MNHNS and SASEGT.

V gene TRBV27 combines with J gene TRBJ2-3; no clear D. Germline V gene sequence: CDR1 MNHEY, CDR2 SMNVEV (reference sequence). Deletions cut 6 bases from V and 0 bases from J, with 16 bases between. The CDR3 is made up of 16 amino acids. CDR3 sequence (DNA): TGTGCCAGCAGCCCGGTCTCTATCCCAAGCACAGATACGCAGTATTTT. The encoded protein is CASSPVSIPSTDTQYF.

This clonotype was seen many times. This rearrangement joins TRBV12-3 or TRBV12-4 to TRBJ1-2; D uncertain. V dropped 5 bases and J dropped 2 bases, with 9 bases sitting between them. CDR3 length: 13 residues. CDR3 in DNA: TGTGCCAGCAGTCCGGCGCGGAACTATGGCTACACCTTC. Its protein product is CASSPARNYGYTF.

The genes are TRBV9 and TRBJ2-3, with D unresolved. CDR3 length equals 14 residues. With 1 base removed from V and 9 bases from J, the gap between germline ends came to 15 bases. The V gene's germline CDR1 is SGDLS and CDR2 YYNGEE. The CDR3 coding sequence is TGTGCCAGCAGCGTAAACGACATGAGAGACACGCAGTATTTT. Its translation is CASSVNDMRDTQYF.

This clonotype was recorded a few times. The chain couples TRBV6-2 or TRBV6-3 to TRBJ1-3; D gene ambiguous. Germline loops: CDR1 MNHEY, CDR2 SVGEGT. The CDR3 consists of 14 residues. Trimming shortened V by 10 bases and J by 0 bases, and 13 bases separated the two germline ends. This CDR3 is CATVDPSSGNTIYF. CDR3 nucleotide sequence: TGTGCCACCGTGGACCCGAGCTCTGGAAACACCATATATTTT.

The chain carries TRBV5-5 and TRBJ1-4, with D tentatively TRBD1 (5 bases). Germline V gene sequence: CDR1 SGHKS, CDR2 YYEKEE (reference sequence). V shed 0 bases and J shed 2 bases, with 8 bases lying between them. The CDR3 covers 15 residues. The CDR3 reads CASSLAWGTNEKLFF. For the CDR3, the DNA is TGTGCCAGCAGCTTGGCTTGGGGGACTAATGAAAAACTGTTTTTT.

This clonotype occurred a few times. The CDR3 protein is CASSPGTAALGELFF. CDR3 nucleotide sequence: TGTGCCAGCAGCCCCGGGACGGCCGCTCTCGGGGAGCTGTTTTTT. The V gene is TRBV9, the J gene TRBJ2-2; perhaps D is TRBD1 or TRBD2 (5 bases each). V was cut by 4 bases and J by 7 bases, with 17 bases left in between. Per germline, CDR1 SGDLS and CDR2 YYNGEE. CDR3 length: 15 residues.

The chain combines TRBV7-8 with TRBJ2-4; TRBD2 is a possible D gene (5 bases). The length of the CDR3 is 13 residues. Deletions cut 5 bases from V and 9 bases from J, with 14 bases between. CDR1 and CDR2 (germline): SGHVS, FQNEAQ. CDR3 DNA: TGTGCCAGCAGCCTTTCCATCGAGGGCATTCAGTACTTC. Protein sequence: CASSLSIEGIQYF.

The chain has TRBV12-3 or TRBV12-4 and TRBJ1-1, with D hard to call. Trimming cost V 5 bases and J 4 bases, with 8 bases left between them. This CDR3 region has 12 residues. The CDR3 sequence: CASSPVSTEAFF. CDR3 sequence (DNA): TGTGCCAGCAGTCCGGTGAGCACTGAAGCTTTCTTT.

The V gene is TRBV3-1, the J gene TRBJ1-2, with no clear D. The germline V gene encodes CDR1 LGHDT and CDR2 YNNKEL (reference sequence). The CDR3 runs 13 residues. The V gene lost 7 bases and the J gene lost 0 bases, with 9 bases spanning the gap. In DNA, the CDR3 is TGTGCCAGCACCCAGGATTCTAACTATGGCTACACCTTC. It codes for CASTQDSNYGYTF.

This clonotype has only a few counts. The rearrangement links TRBV20-1 to TRBJ2-1; 11 bases fit TRBD2. The germline CDR1 and CDR2 sequences are DFQATT and SNEGSKA (reference sequence). CDR3 length equals 14 residues. V dropped 6 bases and J dropped 10; count of bases not matched to a gene: 11. This CDR3 is CSAELAGAYGEQFF. The CDR3 coding sequence is TGCAGTGCCGAACTAGCGGGGGCCTACGGGGAGCAGTTCTTC.

This clonotype showed up just a few times. The chain has TRBV15 and TRBJ1-6; tentative D call: TRBD1 (6 bases). Germline CDR1 LNHNV, CDR2 YYDKDF (reference sequence). The CDR3 is made up of 16 amino acids. The V end was cut by 0 bases, the J end by 9 bases, with 15 bases between. The CDR3 is CATSRDRSQGGSPLHF. CDR3 nucleotide sequence: TGTGCCACCAGCAGAGATAGGTCACAGGGTGGTTCACCCCTCCACTTT. Variable domain in full (rest from reference TRBV15 and TRBJ1-6): DAMVIQNPRYQVTQFGKPVTLSCSQTLNHNVMYWYQQKSSQAPKLLFHYYDKDFNNEADTPDNFQSRRPNTSFCFLDIRSPGLGDTAMYLCATSRDRSQGGSPLHFGNGTRLTVT.

This clonotype has a handful of counts. V is TRBV11-2 and J is TRBJ2-1; D may correspond to TRBD1 or TRBD2 (6 bases each). Germline values: CDR1 SGHAT, CDR2 FQNNGV. This CDR3 region has 12 residues. Trimming removed 3 bases at V and 9 bases at J, with 9 bases between. CDR3 sequence reads: CASSLGGVEQFF. In DNA, the CDR3 is TGTGCCAGCAGCTTGGGGGGCGTTGAGCAGTTCTTC.

This clonotype appeared a few times. This sequence joins TRBV15 and TRBJ1-5, with a possible D match to TRBD1 (6 bases). Germline V lookup: CDR1 LNHNV, CDR2 YYDKDF (reference sequence). With 1 base removed from V and 0 bases from J, the gap between germline ends came to 13 bases. CDR3 length: 17 amino acids. This CDR3 is CATSRAFPGDSNQPQHF. CDR3 nucleotide sequence: TGTGCCACCAGCAGAGCCTTCCCAGGGGATAGCAATCAGCCCCAGCATTTT.